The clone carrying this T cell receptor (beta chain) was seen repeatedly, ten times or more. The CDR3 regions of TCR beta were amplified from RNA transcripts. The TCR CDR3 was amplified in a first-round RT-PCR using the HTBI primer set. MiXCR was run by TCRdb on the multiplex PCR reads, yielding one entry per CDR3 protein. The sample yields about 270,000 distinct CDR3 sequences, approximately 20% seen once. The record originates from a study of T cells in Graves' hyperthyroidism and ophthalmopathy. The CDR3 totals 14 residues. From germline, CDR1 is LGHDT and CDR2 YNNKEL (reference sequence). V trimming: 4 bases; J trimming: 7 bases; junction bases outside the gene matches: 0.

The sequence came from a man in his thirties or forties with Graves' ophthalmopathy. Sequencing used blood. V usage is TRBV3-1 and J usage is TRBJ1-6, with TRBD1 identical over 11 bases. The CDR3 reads CASSRDRGNSPLHF. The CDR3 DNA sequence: TGTGCCAGCAGCCGGGACAGGGGGAATTCACCCCTCCACTTT.